Included here is one T cell receptor beta chain sequence, with context. The antigen is not known. This sample is part of a study of blood T cells in healthy people across ages. The CDR3 has 16 amino acids. V trimming: 5 bases; J trimming: 2 bases; junction bases outside the gene matches: 13. Per germline, CDR1 DFQATT and CDR2 SNEGSKA (reference sequence). It was with a sample-barcoded 5' primer and a J-beta primer mix that a second PCR of roughly 7 to 12 cycles was run. TCRdb reanalysed the 5' RACE reads using MiXCR and keeps one entry per CDR3 protein. The sample has about 1.4 million distinct CDR3 sequences, 59% seen once; the top ten hold 5% to 7%. Study outcomes and limitations: In these data, TCR beta diversity tracked strongly with naive T cell percentage.

V gene TRBV20-1 combines with J gene TRBJ2-3; TRBD2 aligns across 7 bases. This receptor was identified in a young man in good health. The sequenced material came from blood. CDR3 nucleotides: TGCAGTGCTCCACGGGCTAGCGGACTATACACAGATACGCAGTATTTT. It translates to CSAPRASGLYTDTQYF.